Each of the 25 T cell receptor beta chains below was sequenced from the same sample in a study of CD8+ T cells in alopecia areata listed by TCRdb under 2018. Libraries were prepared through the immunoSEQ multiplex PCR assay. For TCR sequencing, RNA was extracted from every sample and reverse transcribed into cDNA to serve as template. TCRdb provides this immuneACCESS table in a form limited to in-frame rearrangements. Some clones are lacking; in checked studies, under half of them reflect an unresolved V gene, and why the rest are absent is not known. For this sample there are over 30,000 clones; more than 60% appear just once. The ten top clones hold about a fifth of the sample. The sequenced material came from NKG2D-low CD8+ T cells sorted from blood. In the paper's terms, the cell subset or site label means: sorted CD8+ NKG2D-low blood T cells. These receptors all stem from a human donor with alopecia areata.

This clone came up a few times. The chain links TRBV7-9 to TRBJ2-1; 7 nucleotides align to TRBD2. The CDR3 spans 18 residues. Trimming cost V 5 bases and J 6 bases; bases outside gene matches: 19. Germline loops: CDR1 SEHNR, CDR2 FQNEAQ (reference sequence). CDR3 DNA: TGTGCCAGCAGCCCCCTAGCGCTAGCGGCCCTCACCTTCAATGAGCAGTTCTTC. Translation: CASSPLALAALTFNEQFF.

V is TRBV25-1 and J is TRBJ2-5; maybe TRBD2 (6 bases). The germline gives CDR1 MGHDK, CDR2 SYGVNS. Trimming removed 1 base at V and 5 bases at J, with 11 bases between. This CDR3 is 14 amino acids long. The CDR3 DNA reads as TGTGCCAGCAGTGAATCCACTAGCTATGAGACCCAGTACTTC. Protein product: CASSESTSYETQYF.

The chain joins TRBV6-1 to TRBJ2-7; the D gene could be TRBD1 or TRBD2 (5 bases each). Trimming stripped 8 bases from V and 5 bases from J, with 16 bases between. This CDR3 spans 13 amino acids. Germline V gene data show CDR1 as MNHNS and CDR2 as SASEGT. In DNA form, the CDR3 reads TGTGCCAGCCATCGGGACGCCGAGGACGAGCAGTACTTC. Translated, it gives CASHRDAEDEQYF.

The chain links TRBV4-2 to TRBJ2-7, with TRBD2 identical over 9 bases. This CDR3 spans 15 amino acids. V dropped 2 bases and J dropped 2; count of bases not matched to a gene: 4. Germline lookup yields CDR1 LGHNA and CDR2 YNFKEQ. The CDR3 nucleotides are TGTGCCAGCAGCCAACGACTAGCGGTGACCTACGAGCAGTACTTC. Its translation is CASSQRLAVTYEQYF.

The CDR3 DNA is TGTGCCAGCAGCTTAGGCAGACTGAACGAGCAGTACTTC. This encodes CASSLGRLNEQYF. V gene TRBV11-1 combines with J gene TRBJ2-7; D unclear. The ends were cut back, 1 base at V and 5 bases at J, with 9 bases in the middle. The CDR3 sequence is 13 residues long. Germline lookup yields CDR1 SGHAT and CDR2 FQDESV (reference sequence).

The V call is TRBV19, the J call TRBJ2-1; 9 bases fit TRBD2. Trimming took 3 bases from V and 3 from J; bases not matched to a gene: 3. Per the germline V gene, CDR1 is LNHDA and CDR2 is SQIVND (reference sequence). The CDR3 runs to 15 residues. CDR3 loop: CASSIAGGDYNEQFF. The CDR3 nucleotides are TGTGCCAGTAGTATTGCGGGAGGGGACTACAATGAGCAGTTCTTC. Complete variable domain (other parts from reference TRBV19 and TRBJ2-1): DGGITQSPKYLFRKEGQNVTLSCEQNLNHDAMYWYRQDPGQGLRLIYYSQIVNDFQKGDIAEGYSVSREKKESFPLTVTSAQKNPTAFYLCASSIAGGDYNEQFFGPGTRLTVL.

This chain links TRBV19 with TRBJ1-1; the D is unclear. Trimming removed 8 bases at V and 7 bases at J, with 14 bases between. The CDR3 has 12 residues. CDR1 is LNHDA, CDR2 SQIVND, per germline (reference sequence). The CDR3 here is CASRTGAGEAFF. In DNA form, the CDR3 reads TGTGCCAGTCGGACCGGAGCGGGTGAAGCTTTCTTT.

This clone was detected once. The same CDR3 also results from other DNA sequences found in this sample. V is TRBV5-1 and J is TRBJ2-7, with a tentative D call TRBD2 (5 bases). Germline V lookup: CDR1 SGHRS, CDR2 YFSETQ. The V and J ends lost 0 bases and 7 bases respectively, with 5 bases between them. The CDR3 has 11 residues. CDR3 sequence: CASSLAGEQYF. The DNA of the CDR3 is TGCGCCAGCAGCTTGGCGGGGGAGCAGTACTTC.

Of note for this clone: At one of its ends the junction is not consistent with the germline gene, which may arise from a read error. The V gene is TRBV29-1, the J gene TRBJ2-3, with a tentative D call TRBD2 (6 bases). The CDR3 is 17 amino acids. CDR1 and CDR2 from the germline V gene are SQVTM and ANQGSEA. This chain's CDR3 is CTVCSAGLGDYTDTQYF. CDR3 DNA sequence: TGCACCGTTTGTTCTGCGGGACTTGGGGATTACACAGATACGCAGTATTTT.

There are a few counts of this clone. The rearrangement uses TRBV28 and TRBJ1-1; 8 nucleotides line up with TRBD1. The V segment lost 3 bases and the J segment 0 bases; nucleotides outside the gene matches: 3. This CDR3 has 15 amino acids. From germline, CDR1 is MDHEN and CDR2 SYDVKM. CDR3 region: CASSLQGAMNTEAFF. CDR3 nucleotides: TGTGCCAGCAGTTTGCAGGGGGCAATGAACACTGAAGCTTTCTTT. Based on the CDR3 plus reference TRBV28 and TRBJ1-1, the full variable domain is DVKVTQSSRYLVKRTGEKVFLECVQDMDHENMFWYRQDPGLGLRLIYFSYDVKMKEKGDIPEGYSVSREKKERFSLILESASTNQTSMYLCASSLQGAMNTEAFFGQGTRLTVV.

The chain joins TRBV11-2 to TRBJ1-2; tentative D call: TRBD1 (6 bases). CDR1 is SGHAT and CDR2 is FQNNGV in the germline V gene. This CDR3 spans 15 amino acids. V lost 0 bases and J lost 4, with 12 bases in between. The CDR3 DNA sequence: TGTGCCAGCAGCTTAGACCTTGGGGGCGGCTATGGCTACACCTTC. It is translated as CASSLDLGGGYGYTF.

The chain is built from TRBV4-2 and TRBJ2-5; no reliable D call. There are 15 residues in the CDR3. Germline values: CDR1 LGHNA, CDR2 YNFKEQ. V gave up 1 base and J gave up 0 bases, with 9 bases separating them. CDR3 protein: CASSQGSGDQETQYF. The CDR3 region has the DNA TGTGCCAGCAGCCAAGGTTCGGGCGACCAAGAGACCCAGTACTTC.

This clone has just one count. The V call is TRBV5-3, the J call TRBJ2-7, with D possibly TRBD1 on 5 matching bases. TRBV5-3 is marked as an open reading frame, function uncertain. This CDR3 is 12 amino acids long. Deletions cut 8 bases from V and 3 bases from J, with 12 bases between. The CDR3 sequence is CASTITGYEQYF. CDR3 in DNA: TGTGCCAGCACAATAACAGGCTACGAGCAGTACTTC.

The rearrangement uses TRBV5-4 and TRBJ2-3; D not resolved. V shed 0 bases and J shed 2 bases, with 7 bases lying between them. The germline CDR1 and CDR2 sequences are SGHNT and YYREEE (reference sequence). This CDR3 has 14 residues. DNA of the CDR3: TGTGCCAGCAGCTTGGTCGTAGACACAGATACGCAGTATTTT. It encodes CASSLVVDTDTQYF.

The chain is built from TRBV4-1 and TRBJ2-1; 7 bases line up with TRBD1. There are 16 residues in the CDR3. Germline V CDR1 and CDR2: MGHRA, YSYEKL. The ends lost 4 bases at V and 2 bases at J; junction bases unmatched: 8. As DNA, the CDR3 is TGCGCCAGCAGCCCCCTGAGGGGACAGACCTACAATGAGCAGTTCTTC. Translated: CASSPLRGQTYNEQFF.

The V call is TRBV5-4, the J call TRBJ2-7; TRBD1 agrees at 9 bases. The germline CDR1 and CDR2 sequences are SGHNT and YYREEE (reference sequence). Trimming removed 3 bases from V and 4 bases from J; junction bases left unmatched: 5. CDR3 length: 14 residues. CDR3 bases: TGTGCCAGCAGCTCCGGGACAGGGCCGTACGAGCAGTACTTC. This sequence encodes CASSSGTGPYEQYF. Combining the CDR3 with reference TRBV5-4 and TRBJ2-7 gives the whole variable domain ETGVTQSPTHLIKTRGQQVTLRCSSQSGHNTVSWYQQALGQGPQFIFQYYREEENGRGNFPPRFSGLQFPNYSSELNVNALELDDSALYLCASSSGTGPYEQYFGPGTRLTVT.

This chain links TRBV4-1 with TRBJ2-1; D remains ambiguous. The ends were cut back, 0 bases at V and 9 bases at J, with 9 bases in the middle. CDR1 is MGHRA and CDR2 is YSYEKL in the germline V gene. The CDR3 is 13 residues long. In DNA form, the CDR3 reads TGCGCCAGCAGCCAAGATTCAGCCCCTGAGCAGTTCTTC. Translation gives CASSQDSAPEQFF.

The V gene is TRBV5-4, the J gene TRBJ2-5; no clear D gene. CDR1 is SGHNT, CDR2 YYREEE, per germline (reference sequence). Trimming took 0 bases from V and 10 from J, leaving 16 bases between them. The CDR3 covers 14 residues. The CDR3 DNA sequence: TGTGCCAGCAGCTTGGGTACCGGGCTCCTAGACCAGTACTTC. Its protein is CASSLGTGLLDQYF.

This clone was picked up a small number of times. The CDR3 nucleotides read TGTGCCAGCAGCTTGAGGTTATCTGAGACCCAGTACTTC. Its translation is CASSLRLSETQYF. J is TRBJ2-5 and V is TRBV7-6; D remains ambiguous. CDR3 size: 13 residues. From germline, CDR1 is SGHVS and CDR2 FNYEAQ. V lost 3 bases and J 5 bases, leaving 10 bases between the germline ends.

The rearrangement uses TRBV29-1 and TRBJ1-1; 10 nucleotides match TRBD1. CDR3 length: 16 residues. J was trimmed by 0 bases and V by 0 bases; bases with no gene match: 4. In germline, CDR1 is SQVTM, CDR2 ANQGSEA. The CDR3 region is CSVEDGTGVMNTEAFF. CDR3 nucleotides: TGCAGCGTTGAAGATGGGACAGGGGTTATGAACACTGAAGCTTTCTTT.

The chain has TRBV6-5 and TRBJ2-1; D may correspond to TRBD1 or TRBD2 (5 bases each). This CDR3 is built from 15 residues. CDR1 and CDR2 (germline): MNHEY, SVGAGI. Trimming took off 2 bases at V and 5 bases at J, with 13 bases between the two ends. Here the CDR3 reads CASSYGAGTHNEQFF. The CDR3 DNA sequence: TGTGCCAGCAGTTACGGGGCGGGTACTCACAATGAGCAGTTCTTC.

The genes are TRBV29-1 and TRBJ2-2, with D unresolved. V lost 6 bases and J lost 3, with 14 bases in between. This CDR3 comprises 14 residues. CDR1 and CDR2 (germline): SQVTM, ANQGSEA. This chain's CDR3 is CSVESPGYTGELFF. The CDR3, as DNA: TGCAGCGTGGAGAGCCCCGGATACACCGGGGAGCTGTTTTTT.

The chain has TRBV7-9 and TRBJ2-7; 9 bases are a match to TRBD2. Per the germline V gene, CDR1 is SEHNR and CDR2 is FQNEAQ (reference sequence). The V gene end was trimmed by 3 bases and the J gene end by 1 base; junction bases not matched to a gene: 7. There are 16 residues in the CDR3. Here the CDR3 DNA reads TGTGCCAGCAGCTTTAGCCCTAGCGGGACATCCTACGAGCAGTACTTC. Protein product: CASSFSPSGTSYEQYF.

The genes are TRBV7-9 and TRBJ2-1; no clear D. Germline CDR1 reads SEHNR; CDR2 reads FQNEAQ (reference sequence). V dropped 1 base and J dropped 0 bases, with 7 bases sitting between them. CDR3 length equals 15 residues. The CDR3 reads CASSLVRISYNEQFF. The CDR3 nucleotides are TGTGCCAGCAGCTTAGTCAGGATCTCCTACAATGAGCAGTTCTTC.

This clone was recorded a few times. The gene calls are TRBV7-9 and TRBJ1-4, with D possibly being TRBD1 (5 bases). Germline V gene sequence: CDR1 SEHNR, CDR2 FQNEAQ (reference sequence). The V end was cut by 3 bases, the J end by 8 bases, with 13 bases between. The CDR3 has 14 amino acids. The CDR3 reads CASSLGDLTEKLFF. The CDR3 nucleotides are TGTGCCAGCAGCTTGGGGGACCTAACGGAAAAACTGTTTTTT.